Below, 18 T cell receptor beta chains from the same sample are listed, as sequenced in a study of early T cells in non-severe SARS-CoV-2 infection. TCRdb independently ran MiXCR on the 5' RACE reads; one entry per CDR3 protein. The sample lists about 29,000 distinct CDR3 sequences, 4.4% occurring once. Sequencing was done on a sample of whole blood. The receptors originated from an adult who was a healthcare worker with PCR-confirmed SARS-CoV-2 infection or an uninfected control (not recorded which).

This clonotype was recorded at least ten times. V usage is TRBV18 and J usage is TRBJ2-1; 7 nucleotides line up with TRBD1. J lost 5 bases, V lost 6 bases, and 4 bases had no gene match. CDR1 and CDR2 (germline): KGHSH, LQKENI. The CDR3 extends over 13 amino acids. CDR3 bases: TGTGCCAGCTCGACCGGGACAGACAATGAGCAGTTCTTC. Translating gives CASSTGTDNEQFF. Drawing the rest from reference TRBV18 and TRBJ2-1, the complete variable domain is NAGVMQNPRHLVRRRGQEARLRCSPMKGHSHVYWYRQLPEEGLKFMVYLQKENIIDESGMPKERFSAEFPKEGPSILRIQQVVRGDSAAYFCASSTGTDNEQFFGPGTRLTVL.

This clonotype came up many times. The chain couples TRBV4-3 to TRBJ2-2, with 7 bases identical to TRBD2. The germline V gene has CDR1 LGHNA and CDR2 YSLEER. V gave up 1 base and J gave up 8 bases; unmatched junction bases: 7. The CDR3 is 15 residues long. CDR3 in amino acids: CASSQGTSSFGELFF. CDR3 DNA sequence: TGCGCCAGCAGCCAAGGGACTAGTAGTTTTGGGGAGCTGTTTTTT.

The V gene is TRBV5-1, the J gene TRBJ1-1; D remains ambiguous. Germline lookup yields CDR1 SGHRS and CDR2 YFSETQ. Trimming pared 6 bases from V and 1 base from J, leaving 7 bases between. This CDR3 spans 12 amino acids. Here the CDR3 reads CASKDTNTEAFF. The DNA for the CDR3 is TGCGCCAGCAAGGATACGAACACTGAAGCTTTCTTT. Together with reference TRBV5-1 and TRBJ1-1, the CDR3 gives the full variable domain: KAGVTQTPRYLIKTRGQQVTLSCSPISGHRSVSWYQQTPGQGLQFLFEYFSETQRNKGNFPGRFSGRQFSNSRSEMNVSTLELGDSALYLCASKDTNTEAFFGQGTRLTVV.

This clonotype was observed many times. The chain uses TRBV7-8 and TRBJ2-1; the D is unclear. CDR3 length: 13 amino acids. Trimming took 3 bases from V and 4 from J, leaving 7 bases between them. Germline V gene data show CDR1 as SGHVS and CDR2 as FQNEAQ. The CDR3 DNA sequence: TGTGCCAGCAGCTTTACCGGATACAATGAGCAGTTCTTC. It encodes CASSFTGYNEQFF.

This clonotype was detected ten times or more. J is TRBJ2-1 and V is TRBV30, with D perhaps matching TRBD2 (5 bases). V dropped 2 bases and J dropped 7 bases, with 15 bases sitting between them. Looked up from germline, CDR1 is GTSNPN and CDR2 is SVGIG (reference sequence). The CDR3 runs to 14 residues. The CDR3 region has the DNA TGTGCCTGGAGTCCCGGGCAGAGGAGGAATGAGCAGTTCTTC. Translating gives CAWSPGQRRNEQFF.

The genes are TRBV30 and TRBJ2-1; 8 nucleotides agree with TRBD2. V shed 3 bases, J shed 8 bases, and the junction held 9 bases outside the gene matches. CDR1 is GTSNPN and CDR2 is SVGIG in the germline V gene (reference sequence). This CDR3 has 14 residues. In DNA, the CDR3 is TGTGCCTGGAGGGTAGGGCCAGCGGGAGATGAGCAGTTCTTC. Amino acids: CAWRVGPAGDEQFF.

This clonotype was observed at least ten times. V usage is TRBV9 and J usage is TRBJ2-3; 11 positions agree with TRBD2. CDR3 length: 15 residues. V was pared by 3 bases and J by 5 bases, with 5 bases of the junction left unmatched. Per germline, CDR1 SGDLS and CDR2 YYNGEE. The CDR3 region is CASSATSGSRDTQYF. In DNA, the CDR3 is TGTGCCAGCAGCGCCACTAGCGGGAGTAGAGATACGCAGTATTTT.

The CDR3: CAISYSGRETQYF. CDR3 DNA: TGTGCCATCAGTTACAGCGGGAGAGAGACCCAGTACTTC. This chain connects TRBV10-3 to TRBJ2-5; 8 bases line up with TRBD2. The V segment lost 5 bases and the J segment 4 bases; nucleotides outside the gene matches: 3. The germline V gene encodes CDR1 ENHRY and CDR2 SYGVKD. This CDR3 comprises 13 residues.

V and J are TRBV18 and TRBJ2-3, with D perhaps being TRBD1 or TRBD2 (6 bases each). Germline CDR1 KGHSH, CDR2 LQKENI. This CDR3 spans 16 amino acids. V gave up 3 bases and J gave up 1 base, with 14 bases separating them. CDR3 DNA sequence: TGTGCCAGCTCACCGAGGGCCGGGGGCCGCACAGATACGCAGTATTTT. Encoded protein: CASSPRAGGRTDTQYF.

This clonotype was counted ten times or more. J is TRBJ1-1 and V is TRBV20-1; 7 positions match TRBD1. The ends lost 2 bases at V and 1 base at J; junction bases unmatched: 13. CDR1 and CDR2 from the germline V gene are DFQATT and SNEGSKA (reference sequence). This CDR3 is 17 amino acids long. The CDR3 bases are TGCAGTGCTAGAAACCCGACAGGGCCCCAATGGAACACTGAAGCTTTCTTT. Amino acids: CSARNPTGPQWNTEAFF.

This clonotype was seen many times. V is TRBV10-3 and J is TRBJ2-3, with TRBD2 as a possible D gene (5 bases). V was pared by 6 bases and J by 1 base, with 8 bases between. CDR1 ENHRY and CDR2 SYGVKD come from the germline V gene. This CDR3 contains 13 residues. DNA for the CDR3: TGTGCCATCAGACGGACTGGCACAGATACGCAGTATTTT. This translates into CAIRRTGTDTQYF.

This clonotype was observed many times. The chain combines TRBV5-5 with TRBJ1-1; unclear D gene. V was cut by 3 bases and J by 1 base, with 19 bases left in between. The germline CDR1 and CDR2 sequences are SGHKS and YYEKEE (reference sequence). CDR3 length: 17 residues. The CDR3 nucleotides are TGTGCCAGCAGCTCTTTTACTTCCGGTTATTCGAACACTGAAGCTTTCTTT. Translation gives CASSSFTSGYSNTEAFF.

This clonotype was seen ten or more times. V is TRBV29-1 and J is TRBJ2-7; 9 nucleotides agree with TRBD2. The CDR3 has 11 residues. The germline V gene has CDR1 SQVTM and CDR2 ANQGSEA. The V segment lost 7 bases and the J segment 6 bases; nucleotides outside the gene matches: 4. The CDR3 nucleotides are TGCAGCGCCGGGACTAGCTCCGAGCAGTACTTC. This codes for CSAGTSSEQYF.

J is TRBJ2-3 and V is TRBV10-3, with D unresolved. There are 11 residues in the CDR3. Germline CDR1 reads ENHRY; CDR2 reads SYGVKD. V was trimmed by 3 bases and J by 7 bases, leaving 5 bases between them. The CDR3: CAISDGHTQYF. The CDR3 coding sequence is TGTGCCATCAGTGACGGGCATACGCAGTATTTT.

This clonotype was seen ten or more times. V gene TRBV2 combines with J gene TRBJ2-3; TRBD1 aligns across 7 bases. The V gene end was trimmed by 2 bases and the J gene end by 4 bases; junction bases not matched to a gene: 3. The CDR3 runs to 14 residues. CDR1 and CDR2 (germline): SNHLY, FYNNEI. The CDR3, as DNA: TGTGCCAGCAGTGAAAACAGGGGAGCAGATACGCAGTATTTT. Its translation: CASSENRGADTQYF. The complete variable domain, with remaining parts taken from reference TRBV2 and TRBJ2-3, reads EPEVTQTPSHQVTQMGQEVILRCVPISNHLYFYWYRQILGQKVEFLVSFYNNEISEKSEIFDDQFSVERPDGSNFTLKIRSTKLEDSAMYFCASSENRGADTQYFGPGTRLTVL.

This clonotype came up a few times. The genes are TRBV5-5 and TRBJ2-1, with unresolved D. The germline V gene has CDR1 SGHKS and CDR2 YYEKEE (reference sequence). The V gene lost 0 bases and the J gene lost 5 bases, with 18 bases spanning the gap. CDR3 length equals 17 residues. CDR3 in amino acids: CASSLVWGFFTHNEQFF. The DNA for the CDR3 is TGTGCCAGCAGCTTGGTTTGGGGTTTTTTCACCCACAATGAGCAGTTCTTC.

This clonotype was found many times. The chain has TRBV7-2 and TRBJ2-7; 8 bases line up with TRBD2. With 5 bases clipped from V and 4 bases from J, the junction kept 7 bases outside the gene matches. CDR1 SGHTA and CDR2 FQGNSA come from the germline V gene. The CDR3 runs to 14 residues. For the CDR3, the DNA is TGTGCCAGCAGCCCTTCGGGACTAGTGTACGAGCAGTACTTC. Translating gives CASSPSGLVYEQYF.

There are many counts of this clonotype. This chain joins TRBV29-1 and TRBJ2-1, with D tentatively TRBD1 (6 bases). This CDR3 has 13 residues. V was pared by 7 bases and J by 4 bases, with 14 bases between. Germline V gene sequence: CDR1 SQVTM, CDR2 ANQGSEA. Written as DNA, the CDR3 is TGCAGCGCCGGACAGTCCCTATACAATGAGCAGTTCTTC. It yields the protein CSAGQSLYNEQFF.